This T cell receptor (beta chain) was captured by sequencing in a study of T-cell reconstitution after alpha-beta-depleted transplantation in children. Study conclusions and caveats: Where alpha-beta T cells came from about two months after transplant was reportedly several hundred expanded graft clones. T-cell counts and diversity at one year following transplant were attributed mainly to newly produced T cells.

This clonotype was counted between two and nine times. Its antigen is undetermined. Unique molecular identifiers were incorporated during preparation of the TCRbeta library. TCRdb reprocessed the PCR reads via MiXCR and lists one record per CDR3 protein. The table lists about 1,000,000 distinct CDR3 sequences, roughly 29% of them singletons, with roughly 28% in the top ten. The sample consisted of PBMCs, mostly from graft donor cells, taken 360 days after TCRalphabeta/CD19-depleted stem cell transplant. This receptor was taken from a boy less than two years old who had a stem cell transplant for SCID, so the T cells may come from the graft donor.

The CDR3 region has the DNA TGCGCCAGCAGCTTGGCCCGGGGCAGCGGGGGCCGTCCTGGGGCCGGGGAGCTGTTTTTT. Protein sequence: CASSLARGSGGRPGAGELFF. The genes are TRBV5-1 and TRBJ2-2; 8 bases fit TRBD2. Unmatched junction bases numbered 19, after V lost 0 bases and J lost 6 bases. The CDR3 sequence is 20 residues long. Germline V lookup: CDR1 SGHRS, CDR2 YFSETQ. Full variable domain (remainder filled in from reference TRBV5-1 and TRBJ2-2): KAGVTQTPRYLIKTRGQQVTLSCSPISGHRSVSWYQQTPGQGLQFLFEYFSETQRNKGNFPGRFSGRQFSNSRSEMNVSTLELGDSALYLCASSLARGSGGRPGAGELFFGEGSRLTVL.